This is a list of T cell receptor beta chains from one sample in a study of blood T cell repertoires in COVID-19. Profiled with immunoSEQ multiplex PCR; TCRdb holds only in-frame clones, not every one. The table shows around 50,000 clones, with 77% occurring only once. Sequencing used peripheral blood. Source of these receptors: a human donor with active or convalescent COVID-19. The donor label of this sample is uncertain. CDR3s include the opening cysteine and the closing phenylalanine or tryptophan. The order of the fields is D gene, V gene, J gene, clone size, CDR3 protein, CDR3 DNA. D genes are given only for firm matches. Some rows mark clone size as missing; the rest say once, few, many or name a class of expanded clone.

D gene: -; V gene: TRBV9; J gene: TRBJ2-3; clone size: -; CDR3 protein: CASSVRAVGGPDTQYF; CDR3 DNA: TGTGCCAGCAGCGTACGGGCGGTTGGGGGCCCAGATACGCAGTATTTT
D gene: TRBD1; V gene: TRBV9; J gene: TRBJ2-7; clone size: -; CDR3 protein: CASSVRTGFSYEQYF; CDR3 DNA: TGTGCCAGCAGCGTAAGGACAGGCTTCTCCTACGAGCAGTACTTC
D gene: TRBD2; V gene: TRBV6-6; J gene: TRBJ2-5; clone size: -; CDR3 protein: CASSRGGETQYF; CDR3 DNA: TGTGCCAGCTCACGGGGGGGGGAGACCCAGTACTTC
D gene: -; V gene: TRBV7-9; J gene: TRBJ1-4; clone size: few; CDR3 protein: CASSPGLPNEKLFF; CDR3 DNA: TGTGCCAGCAGCCCGGGACTGCCGAATGAAAAACTGTTTTTT
D gene: -; V gene: TRBV6-6; J gene: TRBJ1-3; clone size: few; CDR3 protein: CASSTTNGNTIYF; CDR3 DNA: TGTGCCAGCAGCACCACTAACGGAAACACCATATATTTT
D gene: TRBD2; V gene: TRBV19; J gene: TRBJ2-7; clone size: -; CDR3 protein: CASSGVTGTSGSRPSYEQYF; CDR3 DNA: TGTGCCAGTAGTGGCGTAACCGGGACTAGCGGGAGTCGTCCCTCCTACGAGCAGTACTTC
D gene: -; V gene: TRBV9; J gene: TRBJ1-2; clone size: -; CDR3 protein: CASSSLGYRENYGYTF; CDR3 DNA: TGTGCCAGCAGCTCACTAGGGTACAGGGAGAACTATGGCTACACCTTC
D gene: TRBD2; V gene: TRBV11-2; J gene: TRBJ2-1; clone size: -; CDR3 protein: CASSLLRRRELEQFF; CDR3 DNA: TGTGCCAGCAGCTTACTTCGTCGGCGGGAGCTTGAGCAGTTCTTC
D gene: -; V gene: TRBV2; J gene: TRBJ1-5; clone size: -; CDR3 protein: CASSGQSPQPQHF; CDR3 DNA: TGTGCCAGCAGTGGACAGTCCCCTCAGCCCCAGCATTTT
D gene: -; V gene: TRBV5-1; J gene: TRBJ2-1; clone size: -; CDR3 protein: CASRQGTSSGSEQFF; CDR3 DNA: TGCGCCAGCAGACAGGGTACATCCTCGGGCTCGGAGCAGTTCTTC
D gene: TRBD2; V gene: TRBV25-1; J gene: TRBJ2-1; clone size: few; CDR3 protein: CASSGRTSGKVPQFF; CDR3 DNA: TGTGCCAGCAGTGGACGGACTAGCGGGAAGGTGCCTCAGTTCTTC
D gene: TRBD1; V gene: TRBV7-6; J gene: TRBJ1-6; clone size: few; CDR3 protein: CASSLAAGQINSPLHF; CDR3 DNA: TGTGCCAGCAGCTTAGCCGCGGGACAGATTAATTCACCCCTCCACTTT
D gene: -; V gene: TRBV24-1; J gene: TRBJ2-3; clone size: -; CDR3 protein: CATSDFVGGRTDTQYF; CDR3 DNA: TGTGCCACCAGTGATTTCGTGGGGGGGCGGACAGATACGCAGTATTTT
D gene: -; V gene: TRBV2; J gene: TRBJ2-3; clone size: -; CDR3 protein: CASSEPGTTTDTQYF; CDR3 DNA: TGTGCCAGCAGTGAACCGGGAACCACCACAGATACGCAGTATTTT
D gene: -; V gene: TRBV28; J gene: TRBJ1-5; clone size: -; CDR3 protein: CASSSNRASNQPQHF; CDR3 DNA: TGTGCCAGCAGTTCGAACAGGGCGAGCAATCAGCCCCAGCATTTT
D gene: -; V gene: TRBV11-2; J gene: TRBJ2-7; clone size: -; CDR3 protein: CASSLDRKLGEQYF; CDR3 DNA: TGTGCCAGCAGCTTAGATCGAAAACTAGGTGAGCAGTACTTC
D gene: -; V gene: TRBV29-1; J gene: TRBJ1-1; clone size: -; CDR3 protein: CSVDFGTSMNTEAFF; CDR3 DNA: TGCAGCGTCGACTTCGGGACTTCTATGAACACTGAAGCTTTCTTT
D gene: TRBD2; V gene: TRBV4-3; J gene: TRBJ2-7; clone size: once; CDR3 protein: CASSQVSSGRASFYEQYF; CDR3 DNA: TGCGCCAGCAGCCAAGTTAGTAGCGGGAGGGCCTCTTTCTACGAGCAGTACTTC
D gene: -; V gene: TRBV28; J gene: TRBJ1-2; clone size: -; CDR3 protein: CASSPRPGLGYTF; CDR3 DNA: TGTGCCAGCAGTCCAAGACCGGGTCTAGGCTACACCTTC
D gene: TRBD1; V gene: TRBV5-4; J gene: TRBJ1-6; clone size: -; CDR3 protein: CASSPDRDSPLHF; CDR3 DNA: TGTGCCAGCAGCCCTGACAGGGATTCACCCCTCCACTTT
D gene: -; V gene: TRBV5-6; J gene: TRBJ1-3; clone size: -; CDR3 protein: CASSLRRGRNTIYF; CDR3 DNA: TGTGCCAGCAGCTTGCGCAGGGGTAGAAACACCATATATTTT
D gene: -; V gene: TRBV6-5; J gene: TRBJ2-6; clone size: -; CDR3 protein: CASSSGNSGANVLTF; CDR3 DNA: TGTGCCAGCAGTTCAGGTAACTCTGGGGCCAACGTCCTGACTTTC
D gene: -; V gene: TRBV7-3; J gene: TRBJ2-1; clone size: -; CDR3 protein: CASSLRLGDNEQFF; CDR3 DNA: TGTGCCAGCAGCCTGCGGCTAGGGGACAATGAGCAGTTCTTC
D gene: TRBD2; V gene: TRBV2; J gene: TRBJ2-3; clone size: -; CDR3 protein: CASSGGAGEREGDTQYF; CDR3 DNA: TGTGCCAGCAGTGGAGGTGCGGGTGAGCGGGAGGGGGATACGCAGTATTTT